This passage covers 27 T cell receptor beta chains from one sample sequenced in a study of OX40 agonist ivuxolimab in advanced cancers. Data came from immunoSEQ multiplex PCR; TCRdb stores just in-frame clones and leaves some out. The table includes fewer than 16,000 clones, 65% to 80% detected once. The material was CD4+ or CD8+ T cells sorted from blood, obtained in a trial of the OX40 agonist ivuxolimab. Receptors originate from an adult with an advanced solid tumor such as melanoma, head and neck, liver or kidney cancer.

The rearrangement links TRBV6-1 to TRBJ1-2; D gene ambiguous. Trimming took 4 bases from V and 0 from J, leaving 9 bases between them. Germline values: CDR1 MNHNS, CDR2 SASEGT. The CDR3 is made up of 14 amino acids. The CDR3 bases are TGTGCCAGCAGTGCCTTTATGGCTAACTATGGCTACACCTTC. Residues: CASSAFMANYGYTF.

This chain links TRBV4-1 with TRBJ2-3, with 8 positions matching TRBD2. CDR3 size: 15 residues. The junction had 8 bases not matched to a gene; V was cut back by 3 bases and J by 6 bases. Germline-derived CDR1 and CDR2 are MGHRA and YSYEKL. The CDR3 DNA reads TGCGCCAGCAGCCACCCTAGCGGGTTAACCGATACGCAGTATTTT. Translation gives CASSHPSGLTDTQYF.

This clone has more than one count but fewer than ten. V gene TRBV27 combines with J gene TRBJ2-7; D is perhaps TRBD1 (5 bases). The CDR3 runs to 12 residues. V lost 3 bases and J lost 5, with 8 bases in between. Germline values: CDR1 MNHEY, CDR2 SMNVEV (reference sequence). The CDR3 bases are TGTGCCAGCAGTTTTTTAGGGGACGAGCAGTACTTC. Protein: CASSFLGDEQYF.

V usage is TRBV19 and J usage is TRBJ2-5; D is perhaps TRBD2 (5 bases). CDR3 size: 14 residues. CDR1 and CDR2 (germline): LNHDA, SQIVND (reference sequence). V shed 0 bases and J shed 5 bases, with 10 bases lying between them. CDR3 DNA: TGTGCCAGTAGTATAGAGGGCCGCGGGGAGACCCAGTACTTC. It encodes CASSIEGRGETQYF.

This clone has more than one count but fewer than ten. The rearrangement links TRBV28 to TRBJ2-1; D possibly uses TRBD1 or TRBD2 (7 bases each). The CDR3 sequence is 17 residues long. Germline lookup yields CDR1 MDHEN and CDR2 SYDVKM. V was clipped by 11 bases and J by 8 bases, with 31 bases between them. Written as DNA, the CDR3 is TGTGCCGGAAAGGGGGCTAGCGGACATCCATCGGGGGATGAGCAGTTCTTC. Its protein is CAGKGASGHPSGDEQFF.

The sample holds a few counts of this clone. The V gene is TRBV19, the J gene TRBJ2-1, with 9 nucleotides matching TRBD1. Per germline, CDR1 LNHDA and CDR2 SQIVND (reference sequence). The CDR3 length is 15 residues. With 5 bases clipped from V and 4 bases from J, the junction kept 6 bases outside the gene matches. CDR3 nucleotides: TGTGCCAGTAGTCCCGGGACAGGGTTTTACAATGAGCAGTTCTTC. It is translated as CASSPGTGFYNEQFF.

The rearrangement uses TRBV19 and TRBJ1-5, with D hard to call. The CDR3 consists of 13 residues. Trimming pared 5 bases from V and 2 bases from J, leaving 7 bases between. Germline loops: CDR1 LNHDA, CDR2 SQIVND (reference sequence). The CDR3 bases are TGTGCCAGTAGTCCGGCGGGCAATCAGCCCCAGCATTTT. It translates to CASSPAGNQPQHF.

This clone was detected only a few times. This sample also contains other DNA sequences that code for the same CDR3. The J gene is TRBJ1-3, the V gene TRBV9; perhaps TRBD1 as D (5 bases). From germline, CDR1 is SGDLS and CDR2 YYNGEE. The CDR3 runs 14 residues. Trimming pared 2 bases from V and 2 bases from J, leaving 8 bases between. The CDR3 loop is CASSVTRAGNTIYF. CDR3 nucleotides: TGTGCCAGCAGCGTCACCAGGGCTGGAAACACCATATATTTT.

Details on this clone: A junction end diverges from the germline sequence, so it may reflect a read error. The chain uses TRBV20-1 and TRBJ1-2, with no clear D. This CDR3 contains 10 residues. Germline V gene sequence: CDR1 DFQATT, CDR2 SNEGSKA (reference sequence). The CDR3 loop is CSAMDYGYTF. CDR3 nucleotide sequence: TGCAGTGCTATGGACTACGGCTACACCTTC.

The chain employs TRBV5-6 and TRBJ2-5, with 8 bases aligning to TRBD2. The DNA end favors TRBJ2-7, so the J call may be wrong. In germline, CDR1 is SGHDT, CDR2 YYEEEE. The CDR3 covers 15 residues. CDR3 protein: CASSSTSGSSYEQYF. In nucleotides, the CDR3 is TGTGCCAGCAGCTCTACTAGCGGCAGCTCCTACGAGCAGTACTTC.

The chain uses TRBV6-1 and TRBJ1-3; no definite D call. Per the germline V gene, CDR1 is MNHNS and CDR2 is SASEGT. The CDR3 extends over 19 amino acids. V shed 2 bases and J shed 1 base, with 21 bases lying between them. The CDR3 sequence: CASSESGRRATMSGNTIYF. The CDR3 DNA follows: TGTGCCAGCAGTGAATCTGGGCGGAGGGCAACGATGTCTGGAAACACCATATATTTT.

The chain links TRBV7-9 to TRBJ2-7, with 7 bases that match TRBD1. The CDR3 is 13 amino acids. Trimming removed 4 bases from V and 3 bases from J; junction bases left unmatched: 3. Per germline, CDR1 SEHNR and CDR2 FQNEAQ (reference sequence). For the CDR3, the DNA is TGTGCCAGCAGCTGGAACAGGGGCTACGAGCAGTACTTC. This codes for CASSWNRGYEQYF.

The chain recombines TRBV6-4 with TRBJ2-3; D gene unclear. The germline CDR1 and CDR2 sequences are MRHNA and SNTAGT. The CDR3 totals 14 residues. V was trimmed by 4 bases and J by 0 bases, leaving 8 bases between them. The CDR3 DNA is TGTGCCAGCAGTGGTGGGAAAAGCACAGATACGCAGTATTTT. Its protein product is CASSGGKSTDTQYF.

The chain couples TRBV5-4 to TRBJ2-3; tentative D call: TRBD2 (6 bases). The CDR3 consists of 15 residues. The V end lost 4 bases, the J end lost 1 base, and 13 bases lay between the germline ends. Germline CDR1 is SGHNT and CDR2 is YYREEE (reference sequence). The DNA of the CDR3 is TGTGCCAGCAGCGCACTCTCGGGGGGCACAGATACGCAGTATTTT. Translation gives CASSALSGGTDTQYF.

This clone was counted once. This rearrangement joins TRBV25-1 to TRBJ2-1, with 7 bases fitting TRBD2. CDR1 and CDR2 (germline): MGHDK, SYGVNS. V shed 4 bases and J 4 bases; nucleotides not matched to a gene: 7. This CDR3 spans 15 amino acids. The CDR3 DNA is TGTGCCAGCAGTGTCGGCGGGAGTAGGTACAATGAGCAGTTCTTC. Translation gives CASSVGGSRYNEQFF. The entire variable domain, with the rest obtained from reference TRBV25-1 and TRBJ2-1, is as follows: EADIYQTPRYLVIGTGKKITLECSQTMGHDKMYWYQQDPGMELHLIHYSYGVNSTEKGDLSSESTVSRIRTEHFPLTLESARPSHTSQYLCASSVGGSRYNEQFFGPGTRLTVL.

There are a few counts of this clone. This chain links TRBV7-9 with TRBJ1-1; 8 nucleotides agree with TRBD1. Per the germline V gene, CDR1 is SEHNR and CDR2 is FQNEAQ (reference sequence). The ends lost 5 bases at V and 2 bases at J; junction bases unmatched: 4. The CDR3 is 14 amino acids. The CDR3 region is CASSGDRTNTEAFF. The CDR3 DNA reads as TGTGCCAGCAGCGGGGACAGGACTAACACTGAAGCTTTCTTT.

This clone was observed a single time. The chain uses TRBV28 and TRBJ2-7; 10 positions match TRBD2. The V gene's germline CDR1 is MDHEN and CDR2 SYDVKM. The CDR3 covers 15 residues. V was pared by 2 bases and J by 5 bases, with 6 bases of the junction left unmatched. CDR3 loop: CASSLRAGGPHEQYF. CDR3 DNA sequence: TGTGCCAGCAGTTTAAGAGCGGGAGGGCCCCACGAGCAGTACTTC.

By share, this clone ranks as hyperexpanded (1% or more). The CDR3 nucleotides read TGTGCCAGCAAAGGAGGGTACTATGGCTACACCTTC. Translated, it gives CASKGGYYGYTF. The J gene is TRBJ1-2, the V gene TRBV25-1; D is unresolved. The V and J ends lost 7 bases and 3 bases respectively, with 9 bases between them. The germline gives CDR1 MGHDK, CDR2 SYGVNS. There are 12 residues in the CDR3.

The chain employs TRBV5-5 and TRBJ1-2, with 8 bases aligning to TRBD1. The CDR3 is 15 amino acids. Germline V gene data show CDR1 as SGHKS and CDR2 as YYEKEE (reference sequence). The trim removed 0 bases at V and 1 base at J, leaving 2 bases unmatched. In DNA, the CDR3 is TGTGCCAGCAGCTTGGACAGGGGGAATAACTATGGCTACACCTTC. It specifies CASSLDRGNNYGYTF.

V is TRBV7-6 and J is TRBJ2-5; 11 nucleotides line up with TRBD2. J was trimmed by 2 bases and V by 5 bases; bases with no gene match: 19. Germline V gene sequence: CDR1 SGHVS, CDR2 FNYEAQ. The CDR3 runs 20 residues. The chain's CDR3 is CASSHAWNSGRALGQETQYF. The CDR3 bases are TGTGCCAGCAGCCACGCTTGGAATAGCGGGAGGGCCTTGGGACAAGAGACCCAGTACTTC.

The chain links TRBV5-5 to TRBJ2-7; D tentatively fits TRBD1 or TRBD2 (5 bases each). The germline V gene has CDR1 SGHKS and CDR2 YYEKEE (reference sequence). Trimming left V 4 bases short and J 1 base short, with 18 bases between. The CDR3 loop spans 16 amino acids. CDR3 residues: CASSPLGDSLSYEQYF. The CDR3, as DNA: TGTGCCAGCAGCCCGTTGGGGGATTCCCTATCCTACGAGCAGTACTTC.

The chain recombines TRBV4-1 with TRBJ1-1, with a tentative D call TRBD1 (5 bases). V was trimmed by 6 bases and J by 5 bases, leaving 16 bases between them. This CDR3 comprises 14 residues. Germline loops: CDR1 MGHRA, CDR2 YSYEKL. The CDR3 DNA follows: TGCGCCAGCAGGTCATTCTCCGGGGCGACTGAAGCTTTCTTT. This gives the protein CASRSFSGATEAFF.

This clone is labeled as medium-sized. The chain employs TRBV11-3 and TRBJ2-1; TRBD2 matches at 8 bases. CDR1 and CDR2 from the germline V gene are SGHNT and YENEEA. The V and J ends lost 4 bases and 9 bases, in that order; junction bases with no gene match: 2. This CDR3 region has 12 residues. The CDR3 nucleotides are TGTGCCAGCAGCTACGCGGGAGGTGAGCAGTTCTTC. Translation: CASSYAGGEQFF.

V is TRBV7-3 and J is TRBJ1-4; D unresolved. Looked up from germline, CDR1 is SGHTA and CDR2 is FQGTGA. Trimming pared 4 bases from V and 5 bases from J, leaving 5 bases between. This CDR3 has 12 residues. CDR3 coding DNA: TGTGCCAGCAGCTACCAAAATGAAAAACTGTTTTTT. Its translation: CASSYQNEKLFF.

Here the CDR3 reads CASSYTTGSGELFF. CDR3 nucleotide sequence: TGTGCCAGCAGTTACACAACAGGTTCCGGGGAGCTGTTTTTT. This chain joins TRBV6-5 and TRBJ2-2, with D possibly matching TRBD1 (5 bases). This CDR3 comprises 14 residues. V lost 2 bases to trimming and J lost 6 bases, with 10 bases between them. Germline V lookup: CDR1 MNHEY, CDR2 SVGAGI.

The chain joins TRBV19 to TRBJ2-6; D gene uncertain. V dropped 5 bases and J dropped 3 bases, with 8 bases sitting between them. The CDR3 runs 14 residues. In germline, CDR1 is LNHDA, CDR2 SQIVND (reference sequence). The CDR3 nucleotides are TGTGCCAGTAGTTTCCCGGATGGGGCCAACGTCCTGACTTTC. Translating it yields CASSFPDGANVLTF.

The chain combines TRBV5-8 with TRBJ2-1; 11 nucleotides line up with TRBD2. Germline CDR1 reads SGHTS; CDR2 reads YDEGEE. V trimming: 1 base; J trimming: 7 bases; junction bases outside the gene matches: 4. CDR3 length: 15 residues. Written as DNA, the CDR3 is TGTGCCAGCAGCTTGTTAGCGGGAGGGCGGAATGAGCAGTTCTTC. Its translation: CASSLLAGGRNEQFF.